This TCR beta chain was profiled in a study of T cell responses to AZD1222 COVID-19 vaccine. Study findings and constraints: Spike-specific TCR repertoires showed rising breadth and depth after two AZD1222 doses. Researchers report vaccine-associated CD4 TCRs spanning spike, with dominance at 160-218 and 743-854. No repertoire was sampled before or during the peak T cell response, only after it. Donors skewed white British and female; clonal diversity was possibly underestimated.

Germline-derived CDR1 and CDR2 are MNHEY and SMNVEV (reference sequence). The CDR3 has 13 residues. With 6 bases removed from V and 0 bases from J, the gap between germline ends came to 8 bases. Turning to this clone: The antigen is undetermined.

Profiled with immunoSEQ multiplex PCR; TCRdb holds only in-frame clones, not every one. The sample consists of roughly 190,000 clones, 85% to 95% of them appearing once. This TCR derives from an adult in good health. Here the sequenced sample was peripheral blood, taken on day 0 of AZD1222 vaccination. This chain joins TRBV27 and TRBJ1-1; no clear D gene. CDR3 sequence (DNA): TGTGCCAGCAGAGGCGGATTGAACACTGAAGCTTTCTTT. Its protein is CASRGGLNTEAFF.